The clone carrying this T cell receptor beta chain has a handful of counts. In the authors' workflow: It was from reference gene primer amplification that nucleated cell counts were estimated. The table came from immunoSEQ multiplex PCR; TCRdb's copy has only in-frame clones and leaves some out. That table is the source of V, J and clone size, and D and trimming were worked out from the DNA. The sample has over 300,000 clones; about 84% are singletons. These data come from a study of blood T cell repertoires in COVID-19. As for the study in general: Specimens from acute and convalescent COVID-19 originated in the United States, Italy and Spain. From T cells, B-cell-depleted T cells, or PBMCs came the material, which was cDNA or gDNA.

The sequencing input was peripheral blood. This TCR came from a woman between 50 and 59 years old with acute or convalescent COVID-19.

The CDR3 sequence: CARAGGRSGNHNEQFF. In nucleotides, the CDR3 is TGTGCTAGAGCCGGGGGGCGGAGCGGGAACCACAATGAGCAGTTCTTC. This chain joins TRBV5-3 and TRBJ2-1; perhaps TRBD2 as D (7 bases). TRBV5-3 is designated an ORF whose function remains uncertain. The CDR3 is made up of 16 amino acids.